Listed below are T cell receptor beta chains from one sample, sequenced in a study of T cells in Graves' hyperthyroidism and ophthalmopathy. TCRdb itself ran the multiplex PCR reads through MiXCR, one entry per CDR3 protein. This table holds approximately 530,000 distinct CDR3 sequences, nearly 20% found once. The source material was blood. The receptors here all came from a man between 40 and 49 years old with Graves' ophthalmopathy. CDR3s include the opening cysteine and the closing phenylalanine or tryptophan. A D gene is named only where the DNA matches it firmly. Expanded clones get a size class; other rows say once, few or many, or leave the size out.

d_gene: -
j_gene: TRBJ2-3
abundance: -
v_gene: TRBV15
CDR3aa: CATSRRGGSDTQYF
CDR3nt: TGTGCCACCAGCAGGAGGGGGGGGTCAGATACGCAGTATTTT

d_gene: -
j_gene: TRBJ1-4
abundance: many
v_gene: TRBV28
CDR3aa: CASSLEGIPINEKLFF
CDR3nt: TGTGCCAGCAGTTTAGAGGGGATACCGATAAATGAAAAACTGTTTTTT

d_gene: TRBD1
j_gene: TRBJ1-2
abundance: -
v_gene: TRBV6-1
CDR3aa: CASSEGPGGTGYGYTF
CDR3nt: TGTGCCAGCAGTGAAGGCCCAGGGGGGACGGGATATGGCTACACCTTC

d_gene: -
j_gene: TRBJ2-7
abundance: -
v_gene: TRBV7-9
CDR3aa: CASSLDAGYEQYF
CDR3nt: TGTGCCAGCAGCTTAGATGCGGGATACGAGCAGTACTTC

d_gene: -
j_gene: TRBJ1-1
abundance: many
v_gene: TRBV2
CDR3aa: CASSLRRGDTEAFF
CDR3nt: TGTGCCAGCAGCCTCAGGAGGGGGGACACTGAAGCTTTCTTT

d_gene: TRBD1
j_gene: TRBJ2-5
abundance: -
v_gene: TRBV9
CDR3aa: CASGRGTGGETQYF
CDR3nt: TGTGCCAGCGGAAGAGGGACAGGGGGCGAGACCCAGTACTTC

d_gene: -
j_gene: TRBJ2-7
abundance: few
v_gene: TRBV15
CDR3aa: CATSRDEAVSYEQYF
CDR3nt: TGTGCCACCAGCAGAGATGAGGCGGTCTCCTACGAGCAGTACTTC

d_gene: -
j_gene: TRBJ2-5
abundance: few
v_gene: TRBV10-3
CDR3aa: CAISEAPLVSETQYF
CDR3nt: TGTGCCATCAGTGAGGCTCCTCTAGTGAGCGAGACCCAGTACTTC

d_gene: -
j_gene: TRBJ2-1
abundance: -
v_gene: TRBV20-1
CDR3aa: CSARYVPSGSEQFF
CDR3nt: TGCAGTGCTAGATATGTCCCATCGGGTAGTGAGCAGTTCTTC

d_gene: -
j_gene: TRBJ1-5
abundance: -
v_gene: TRBV7-8
CDR3aa: CASSLVGGSYSNQPQHF
CDR3nt: TGTGCCAGCAGCTTAGTTGGCGGGTCGTATAGCAATCAGCCCCAGCATTTT

d_gene: TRBD2
j_gene: TRBJ2-2
abundance: few
v_gene: TRBV5-1
CDR3aa: CASSPIERGPGELFF
CDR3nt: TGCGCCAGCAGCCCAATCGAGCGGGGGCCCGGGGAGCTGTTTTTT

d_gene: TRBD2
j_gene: TRBJ2-3
abundance: -
v_gene: TRBV5-4
CDR3aa: CASREAGPSRDTQYF
CDR3nt: TGTGCCAGCAGGGAAGCGGGACCAAGTAGGGATACGCAGTATTTT

d_gene: -
j_gene: TRBJ2-5
abundance: many
v_gene: TRBV20-1
CDR3aa: CSATEAEWGETQYF
CDR3nt: TGCAGTGCTACGGAGGCTGAGTGGGGAGAGACCCAGTACTTC

d_gene: -
j_gene: TRBJ1-6
abundance: -
v_gene: TRBV6-1
CDR3aa: CASSRRGKGSPLHF
CDR3nt: TGTGCCAGCAGCCGCAGGGGTAAAGGTTCACCCCTCCACTTT

d_gene: TRBD2
j_gene: TRBJ2-3
abundance: -
v_gene: TRBV6-1
CDR3aa: CASSASGGTDTQYF
CDR3nt: TGTGCCAGCAGTGCTAGCGGGGGCACAGATACGCAGTATTTT

d_gene: -
j_gene: TRBJ1-5
abundance: -
v_gene: TRBV4-1
CDR3aa: CASSQGTANSNQPQHF
CDR3nt: TGCGCCAGCAGCCAAGGTACAGCCAATAGCAATCAGCCCCAGCATTTT

d_gene: -
j_gene: TRBJ1-3
abundance: few
v_gene: TRBV12-3/TRBV12-4
CDR3aa: CASSLNAGNTIYF
CDR3nt: TGTGCCAGCAGTTTAAATGCTGGAAACACCATATATTTT

d_gene: TRBD1
j_gene: TRBJ2-2
abundance: few
v_gene: TRBV27
CDR3aa: CASSSTGTTGELFF
CDR3nt: TGTGCCAGCAGTTCGACAGGGACCACCGGGGAGCTGTTTTTT

d_gene: TRBD1
j_gene: TRBJ1-2
abundance: few
v_gene: TRBV7-8
CDR3aa: CASSPDRAWLPINYGYTF
CDR3nt: TGTGCCAGCAGCCCGGACAGGGCATGGCTCCCGATTAACTATGGCTACACCTTC

d_gene: -
j_gene: TRBJ2-5
abundance: -
v_gene: TRBV5-1
CDR3aa: CASSFPTLVGGETQYF
CDR3nt: TGCGCCAGCAGCTTCCCAACCCTAGTTGGGGGGGAGACCCAGTACTTC

d_gene: -
j_gene: TRBJ1-1
abundance: -
v_gene: TRBV6-1
CDR3aa: CASRTRQENTEAFF
CDR3nt: TGTGCCAGCAGAACTCGACAGGAGAACACTGAAGCTTTCTTT

d_gene: TRBD2
j_gene: TRBJ2-5
abundance: -
v_gene: TRBV20-1
CDR3aa: CSARDITGSGGIGTLGETQYF
CDR3nt: TGCAGTGCTAGAGACATAACGGGTAGCGGGGGTATTGGAACACTGGGAGAGACCCAGTACTTC

d_gene: -
j_gene: TRBJ2-6
abundance: -
v_gene: TRBV7-3
CDR3aa: CASSPPGTSGANVLTF
CDR3nt: TGTGCCAGCAGCCCTCCAGGGACCTCTGGGGCCAACGTCCTGACTTTC

d_gene: TRBD2
j_gene: TRBJ2-7
abundance: many
v_gene: TRBV28
CDR3aa: CASSLERLAGIYEQYF
CDR3nt: TGTGCCAGCAGTTTAGAGAGACTAGCGGGAATCTACGAGCAGTACTTC

d_gene: -
j_gene: TRBJ2-2
abundance: -
v_gene: TRBV28
CDR3aa: CASSFLMAVTGELFF
CDR3nt: TGTGCCAGCAGTTTCCTGATGGCAGTTACCGGGGAGCTGTTTTTT

d_gene: TRBD1
j_gene: TRBJ2-1
abundance: many
v_gene: TRBV28
CDR3aa: CASSSRPGRGPRYNEQFF
CDR3nt: TGTGCCAGCAGTTCCCGCCCGGGCAGGGGGCCCCGTTACAATGAGCAGTTCTTC

d_gene: -
j_gene: TRBJ2-3
abundance: once
v_gene: TRBV9
CDR3aa: CASTRHVLTDTQYF
CDR3nt: TGTGCCAGCACCCGACATGTGCTCACAGATACGCAGTATTTT

d_gene: TRBD1
j_gene: TRBJ1-1
abundance: many
v_gene: TRBV20-1
CDR3aa: CSARDRGETEAFF
CDR3nt: TGCAGTGCCCGGGACAGGGGGGAGACTGAAGCTTTCTTT

d_gene: TRBD1
j_gene: TRBJ2-2
abundance: many
v_gene: TRBV7-3
CDR3aa: CASSLQGARAGELFF
CDR3nt: TGTGCCAGCAGCTTACAGGGGGCGCGCGCCGGGGAGCTGTTTTTT

d_gene: TRBD2
j_gene: TRBJ2-1
abundance: -
v_gene: TRBV12-3/TRBV12-4
CDR3aa: CASGPSGRVYNEQFF
CDR3nt: TGTGCCAGCGGCCCGAGCGGGAGAGTCTACAATGAGCAGTTCTTC

d_gene: -
j_gene: TRBJ2-1
abundance: few
v_gene: TRBV20-1
CDR3aa: CSARDPGGPNEQFF
CDR3nt: TGCAGTGCTAGAGATCCCGGGGGGCCTAATGAGCAGTTCTTC

d_gene: -
j_gene: TRBJ1-4
abundance: -
v_gene: TRBV15
CDR3aa: CATSRDQNEKLFF
CDR3nt: TGTGCCACCAGCAGAGACCAAAATGAAAAACTGTTTTTT

d_gene: TRBD2
j_gene: TRBJ2-2
abundance: once
v_gene: TRBV4-2
CDR3aa: CASSYRAGGRTGELFF
CDR3nt: TGTGCCAGCAGCTACCGAGCGGGAGGTCGAACCGGGGAGCTGTTTTTT

d_gene: -
j_gene: TRBJ2-3
abundance: -
v_gene: TRBV19
CDR3aa: CASSIDGGGSSTDTQYF
CDR3nt: TGTGCCAGTAGTATAGACGGAGGCGGATCTAGCACAGATACGCAGTATTTT

d_gene: -
j_gene: TRBJ2-7
abundance: many
v_gene: TRBV11-2
CDR3aa: CASSAGAYEQYF
CDR3nt: TGTGCCAGCAGCGCAGGGGCCTACGAGCAGTACTTC

d_gene: -
j_gene: TRBJ2-3
abundance: many
v_gene: TRBV20-1
CDR3aa: CSARVVNPGDTQYF
CDR3nt: TGCAGTGCTAGAGTTGTCAATCCGGGAGATACGCAGTATTTT

d_gene: TRBD1
j_gene: TRBJ1-2
abundance: many
v_gene: TRBV5-1
CDR3aa: CASSPWDSLNYGYTF
CDR3nt: TGCGCCAGCAGCCCGTGGGACAGCCTTAACTATGGCTACACCTTC

d_gene: TRBD2
j_gene: TRBJ2-3
abundance: many
v_gene: TRBV18
CDR3aa: CASSALAGEDTQYF
CDR3nt: TGTGCCAGCTCAGCCCTAGCGGGAGAGGATACGCAGTATTTT

d_gene: TRBD1
j_gene: TRBJ1-2
abundance: -
v_gene: TRBV9
CDR3aa: CASSVGDRVRYGYTF
CDR3nt: TGTGCCAGCAGCGTAGGGGACAGGGTCCGGTATGGCTACACCTTC

d_gene: TRBD2
j_gene: TRBJ2-3
abundance: few
v_gene: TRBV11-3
CDR3aa: CASSLGGGRSDTQYF
CDR3nt: TGTGCCAGCAGTCTCGGTGGCGGGAGAAGCGATACGCAGTATTTT

d_gene: -
j_gene: TRBJ1-3
abundance: few
v_gene: TRBV18
CDR3aa: CASSPRRGAVSGNTIYF
CDR3nt: TGTGCCAGCTCACCACGGAGAGGGGCGGTCTCTGGAAACACCATATATTTT

d_gene: -
j_gene: TRBJ2-1
abundance: -
v_gene: TRBV6-6
CDR3aa: CASSYGTTFYNEQFF
CDR3nt: TGTGCCAGCAGTTACGGGACAACATTTTACAATGAGCAGTTCTTC

d_gene: -
j_gene: TRBJ2-1
abundance: many
v_gene: TRBV13
CDR3aa: CASSLARYNEQFF
CDR3nt: TGTGCCAGCAGCTTAGCCAGGTACAATGAGCAGTTCTTC

d_gene: -
j_gene: TRBJ2-1
abundance: many
v_gene: TRBV5-1
CDR3aa: CASSVRQPADEQFF
CDR3nt: TGCGCCAGCAGCGTCAGACAGCCCGCAGATGAGCAGTTCTTC

d_gene: -
j_gene: TRBJ1-4
abundance: -
v_gene: TRBV28
CDR3aa: CASSSFAGSGVNEKLFF
CDR3nt: TGTGCCAGCAGCTCCTTTGCGGGGTCGGGGGTTAATGAAAAACTGTTTTTT

d_gene: -
j_gene: TRBJ2-4
abundance: -
v_gene: TRBV7-2
CDR3aa: CASSFSPGAHIQYF
CDR3nt: TGTGCCAGCAGCTTCAGCCCAGGGGCTCACATTCAGTACTTC

d_gene: TRBD1
j_gene: TRBJ2-7
abundance: few
v_gene: TRBV5-1
CDR3aa: CASSLGNHPGQSSYEQYF
CDR3nt: TGCGCCAGCAGCTTGGGCAATCATCCGGGACAGAGCTCCTACGAGCAGTACTTC

d_gene: TRBD1
j_gene: TRBJ2-7
abundance: few
v_gene: TRBV6-1
CDR3aa: CASTQETGSYLYEQYF
CDR3nt: TGTGCCAGCACCCAGGAGACAGGGAGTTATCTTTACGAGCAGTACTTC

d_gene: -
j_gene: TRBJ2-1
abundance: many
v_gene: TRBV7-3
CDR3aa: CASSLGHSYNEQFF
CDR3nt: TGTGCCAGCAGCTTAGGTCACTCCTACAATGAGCAGTTCTTC